This is a list of T cell receptor beta chains from one sample in a study of a mutant IDH1 vaccine in newly diagnosed glioma. No antigen has been identified for these receptors. Libraries were prepared by immunoSEQ multiplex PCR; TCRdb keeps only in-frame clonotypes and omits some of them. The table records roughly 68,000 clones, about 74% of them present only once. This sample comprised PBMCs, obtained from a glioma patient whose treatment included an IDH1 peptide vaccine. Receptor source: a man aged 50-60 years with glioma. Each CDR3 is given with its conserved first and last residue. Each record gives: J gene, V gene, CDR3 protein.

J: TRBJ1-1; V: TRBV2; CDR3: CASSLDRQPNTEAFF
J: TRBJ1-4; V: TRBV19; CDR3: CASKETVATNEKLFF
J: TRBJ2-2; V: TRBV4-3; CDR3: CASSQGVTANTGELFF
J: TRBJ2-3; V: TRBV7-9; CDR3: CASSFPSGGGTSTDTQYF
J: TRBJ2-7; V: TRBV2; CDR3: CASTVNRDSNYEQYF
J: TRBJ1-6; V: TRBV5-6; CDR3: CASSSTGDSPLHF
J: TRBJ1-1; V: TRBV2; CDR3: CASTQLGAATEAFF
J: TRBJ1-1; V: TRBV5-4; CDR3: CASSLWTGGTEAFF
J: TRBJ1-5; V: TRBV6-6; CDR3: CASTGAAFTNNQPQHF
J: TRBJ2-5; V: TRBV9; CDR3: CASSVAGGQETQYF
J: TRBJ2-3; V: TRBV29-1; CDR3: CSFRTGWGADTQYF
J: TRBJ2-1; V: TRBV5-6; CDR3: CASSLRTSGGPLEFF
J: TRBJ1-5; V: TRBV4-3; CDR3: CASSQDLSRTGGVQPQHF
J: TRBJ2-7; V: TRBV27; CDR3: CAIQGLLEQYF
J: TRBJ1-1; V: TRBV19; CDR3: CASSIGRLNTEAFF
J: TRBJ2-7; V: TRBV12-5; CDR3: CASGHWAGEQYF
J: TRBJ2-1; V: TRBV7-9; CDR3: CASSLAGLALYNEQFF
J: TRBJ2-1; V: TRBV10-1; CDR3: CASSESGRKSNEQFF
J: NA; V: TRBV7-9; CDR3: CASSLARTAHYEQYF
J: TRBJ2-1; V: TRBV27; CDR3: CASSSLAGGLNEQFF
J: TRBJ2-1; V: TRBV7-2; CDR3: CASSLFPNSYNEQFF
J: TRBJ1-2; V: TRBV15; CDR3: CATSRAYLAGITGYTF
J: TRBJ1-4; V: TRBV27; CDR3: CASSAPGQGRAKLFF
J: TRBJ1-2; V: TRBV11-2; CDR3: CASSPQQGLGYTF
J: TRBJ1-6; V: TRBV10-2; CDR3: CASWSTDSPLHF
J: TRBJ1-3; V: TRBV4-3; CDR3: CASSSDTSGNTIYF
J: TRBJ1-2; V: TRBV19; CDR3: CASSMGNANYGYTF
J: TRBJ2-2; V: TRBV9; CDR3: CASSTAGELFF
J: TRBJ1-3; V: TRBV4-1; CDR3: CASSQGPPPQGDTIYF
J: TRBJ1-2; V: TRBV6-5; CDR3: CASRATGQGSYGYTF
J: TRBJ1-1; V: TRBV18; CDR3: CASSPRKGLNTEAFF
J: TRBJ1-1; V: TRBV9; CDR3: CASSVAQGGTEAFF
J: TRBJ2-6; V: TRBV4-2; CDR3: CASSPDGAGANVLTF
J: TRBJ1-1; V: TRBV18; CDR3: CASSLGQAIEGAFF
J: TRBJ1-5; V: TRBV30; CDR3: CAWSPGMINQPQHF
J: TRBJ2-2; V: TRBV27; CDR3: CASGYSGIGELFF
J: TRBJ1-5; V: TRBV6-1; CDR3: CASSPPPRPQHF
J: TRBJ2-1; V: TRBV9; CDR3: CASSVTGARNEQFF
J: TRBJ2-3; V: TRBV29-1; CDR3: CSVATGARDTQYF
J: TRBJ2-1; V: TRBV30; CDR3: CAWSGGPYNEQFF
J: TRBJ1-1; V: TRBV6-6; CDR3: CASSYSYEVSAFF
J: TRBJ2-1; V: TRBV6-5; CDR3: CASSYSTGGDEQFF
J: TRBJ1-4; V: TRBV5-1; CDR3: CASSFVSGTDNEKLFF
J: TRBJ2-7; V: TRBV23-1; CDR3: CASSQTDRGKVYEQYF
J: TRBJ1-1; V: TRBV5-4; CDR3: CASSLGSVNTEAFF
J: TRBJ2-7; V: TRBV11-2; CDR3: CASSPLNRRAGVPYEQYF
J: TRBJ1-5; V: TRBV7-9; CDR3: CASSVSNQPQHF
J: TRBJ1-4; V: TRBV7-9; CDR3: CASSLGGSEKLFF
J: TRBJ1-1; V: TRBV5-1; CDR3: CASSLKNTEAFF
J: TRBJ2-5; V: TRBV7-9; CDR3: CASSSAPGLAKAPETQYF
J: TRBJ1-2; V: TRBV10-3; CDR3: CAISDQLQDGYTF
J: TRBJ2-7; V: TRBV29-1; CDR3: CSVNFEIGSEQYF
J: TRBJ1-1; V: TRBV10-3; CDR3: CAIGQGDTEAFF